The present TCR beta chain was sequenced within a study of blood T cells in healthy people across ages. The donors, healthy Caucasians from Russia, were aged roughly 6 to 90. A few counts support this clonotype. Together with a sample-barcoded 5' primer, a J-beta primer mix was included in a second PCR lasting 7 to 11 cycles. TCRdb used MiXCR to reprocess the 5' RACE reads, holding one entry per CDR3 protein. Of hundreds of thousands of distinct CDR3 sequences in the sample, about 42% were seen once. The source material was blood. This clonotype was obtained from a man aged 55 to 70 in good health.

The DNA of the CDR3 is TGCAGCGTTGCCGGGACAGATCAGCCCCAGCATTTT. This translates into CSVAGTDQPQHF. V gene TRBV29-1 combines with J gene TRBJ1-5, with 7 nucleotides matching TRBD1. This CDR3 has 12 amino acids. After removal of 4 bases from V and 5 bases from J, the junction contained 2 bases not matched to a gene. The germline V gene encodes CDR1 SQVTM and CDR2 ANQGSEA.